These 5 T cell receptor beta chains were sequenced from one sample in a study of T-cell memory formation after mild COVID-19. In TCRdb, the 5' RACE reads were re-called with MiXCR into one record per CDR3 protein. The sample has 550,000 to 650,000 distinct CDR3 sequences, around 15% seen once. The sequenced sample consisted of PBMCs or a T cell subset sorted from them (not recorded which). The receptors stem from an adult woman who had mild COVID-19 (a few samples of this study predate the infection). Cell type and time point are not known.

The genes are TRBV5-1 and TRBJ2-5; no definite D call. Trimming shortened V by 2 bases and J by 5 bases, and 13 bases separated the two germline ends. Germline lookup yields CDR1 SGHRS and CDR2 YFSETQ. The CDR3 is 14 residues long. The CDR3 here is CASSLQISEETQYF. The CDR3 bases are TGCGCCAGCAGCTTACAAATCTCGGAGGAGACCCAGTACTTC.

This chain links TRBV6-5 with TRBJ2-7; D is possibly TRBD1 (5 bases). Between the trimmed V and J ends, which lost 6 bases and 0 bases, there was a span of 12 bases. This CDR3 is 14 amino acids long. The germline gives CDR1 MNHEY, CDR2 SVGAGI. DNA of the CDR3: TGTGCCAGCAGGGCAGGGCGCATCTCCTACGAGCAGTACTTC. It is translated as CASRAGRISYEQYF.

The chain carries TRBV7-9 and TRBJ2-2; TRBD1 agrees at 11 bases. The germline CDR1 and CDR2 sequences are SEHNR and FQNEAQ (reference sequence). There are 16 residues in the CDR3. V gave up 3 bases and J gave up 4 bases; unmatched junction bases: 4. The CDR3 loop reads CASSLEGQGVTGELFF. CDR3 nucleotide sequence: TGTGCCAGCAGCTTGGAGGGACAGGGGGTCACCGGGGAGCTGTTTTTT.

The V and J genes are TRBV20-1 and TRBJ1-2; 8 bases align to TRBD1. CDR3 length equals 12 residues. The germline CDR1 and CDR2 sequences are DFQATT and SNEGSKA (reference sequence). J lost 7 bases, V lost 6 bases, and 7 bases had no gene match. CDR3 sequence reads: CSALRGQGGYTF. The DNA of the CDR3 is TGCAGTGCCCTCAGGGGGCAGGGTGGCTACACCTTC.

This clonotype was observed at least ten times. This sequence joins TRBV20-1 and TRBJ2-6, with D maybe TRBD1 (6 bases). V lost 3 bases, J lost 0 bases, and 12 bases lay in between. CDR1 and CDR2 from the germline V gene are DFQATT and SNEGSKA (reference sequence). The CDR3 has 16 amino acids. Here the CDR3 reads CSASRGGSSGANVLTF. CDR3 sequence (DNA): TGCAGTGCTAGCAGGGGCGGCTCCTCTGGGGCCAACGTCCTGACTTTC.